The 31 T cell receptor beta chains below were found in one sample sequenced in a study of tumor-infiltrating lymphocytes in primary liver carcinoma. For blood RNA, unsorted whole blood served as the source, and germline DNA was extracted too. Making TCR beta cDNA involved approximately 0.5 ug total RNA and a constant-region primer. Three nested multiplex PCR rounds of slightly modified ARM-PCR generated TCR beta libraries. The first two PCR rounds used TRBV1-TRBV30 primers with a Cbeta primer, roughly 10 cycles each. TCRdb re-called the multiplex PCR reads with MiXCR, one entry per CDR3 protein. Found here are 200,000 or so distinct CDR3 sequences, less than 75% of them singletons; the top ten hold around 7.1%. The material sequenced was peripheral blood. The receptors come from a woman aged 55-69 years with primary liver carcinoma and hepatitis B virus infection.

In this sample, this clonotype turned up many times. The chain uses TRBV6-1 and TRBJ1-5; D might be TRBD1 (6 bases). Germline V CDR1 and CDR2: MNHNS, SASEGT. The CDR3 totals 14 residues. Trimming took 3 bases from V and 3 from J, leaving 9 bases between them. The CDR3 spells CASSDWGANQPQHF. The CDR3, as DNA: TGTGCCAGCAGTGATTGGGGGGCCAATCAGCCCCAGCATTTT.

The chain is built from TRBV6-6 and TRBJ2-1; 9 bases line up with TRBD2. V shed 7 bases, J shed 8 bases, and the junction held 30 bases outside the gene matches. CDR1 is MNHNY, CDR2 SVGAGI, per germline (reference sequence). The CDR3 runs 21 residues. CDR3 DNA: TGTGCCAGCATAGGGGCAGGTCCCAGCGGGGGGTTTAGAGGGAGGCCTGATGAGCAGTTCTTC. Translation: CASIGAGPSGGFRGRPDEQFF.

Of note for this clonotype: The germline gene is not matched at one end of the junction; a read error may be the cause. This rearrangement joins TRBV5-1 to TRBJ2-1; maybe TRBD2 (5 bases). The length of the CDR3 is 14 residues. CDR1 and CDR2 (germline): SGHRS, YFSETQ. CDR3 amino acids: CASRSERIDNVQFF. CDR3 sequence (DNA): TGCGCCAGCAGATCTGAGCGGATCGACAATGTGCAGTTCTTC.

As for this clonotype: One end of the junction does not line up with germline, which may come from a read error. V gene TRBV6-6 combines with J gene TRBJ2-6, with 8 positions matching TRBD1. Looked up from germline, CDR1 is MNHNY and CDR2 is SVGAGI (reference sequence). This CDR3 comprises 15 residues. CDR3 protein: CVSSLQGAGANVLTF. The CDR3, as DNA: TGTGTCAGCAGCCTACAGGGGGCTGGGGCCAACGTCCTGACTTTC.

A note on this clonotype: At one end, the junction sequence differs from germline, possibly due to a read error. CDR3 DNA: TGTGCTAGCAGCGACCGTTATCCACGCAATGAGCAGTTCTTC. Translated, it gives CASSDRYPRNEQFF. This chain connects TRBV11-1 to TRBJ2-1; D not certain. Germline lookup yields CDR1 SGHAT and CDR2 FQDESV (reference sequence). The CDR3 has 14 residues.

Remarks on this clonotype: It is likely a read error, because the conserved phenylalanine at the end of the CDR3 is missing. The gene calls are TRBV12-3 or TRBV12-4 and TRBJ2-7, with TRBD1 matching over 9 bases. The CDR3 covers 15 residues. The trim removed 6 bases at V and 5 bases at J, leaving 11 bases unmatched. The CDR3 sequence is CASSQGTGRTHEQYY. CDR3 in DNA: TGTGCCAGCAGCCAAGGGACAGGGAGAACCCACGAGCAGTACTAC.

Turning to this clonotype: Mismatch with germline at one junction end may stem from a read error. The CDR3 coding sequence is TGTACCAGTAGCTTAGGGGGGACGACATACAATGAGCAGTTCTTC. It yields the protein CTSSLGGTTYNEQFF. The chain combines TRBV11-1 with TRBJ2-1; possibly TRBD1 or TRBD2 for D (6 bases each). CDR3 length equals 15 residues. Germline V gives CDR1 SGHAT, CDR2 FQDESV (reference sequence).

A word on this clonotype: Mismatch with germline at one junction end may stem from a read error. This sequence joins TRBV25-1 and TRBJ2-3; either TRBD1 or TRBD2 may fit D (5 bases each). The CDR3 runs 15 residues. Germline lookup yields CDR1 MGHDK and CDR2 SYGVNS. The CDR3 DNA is TGTGCCAGCAGTGAGGCCGCGGGCTACACAGGTACGCAGTATTTT. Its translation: CASSEAAGYTGTQYF.

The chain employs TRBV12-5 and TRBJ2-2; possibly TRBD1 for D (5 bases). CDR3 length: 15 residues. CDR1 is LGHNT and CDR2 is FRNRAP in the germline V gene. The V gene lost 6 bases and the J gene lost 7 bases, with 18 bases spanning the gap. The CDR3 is CASGQGRINNGELFF. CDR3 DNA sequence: TGTGCTAGTGGCCAGGGCAGAATTAATAACGGGGAGCTGTTTTTT.

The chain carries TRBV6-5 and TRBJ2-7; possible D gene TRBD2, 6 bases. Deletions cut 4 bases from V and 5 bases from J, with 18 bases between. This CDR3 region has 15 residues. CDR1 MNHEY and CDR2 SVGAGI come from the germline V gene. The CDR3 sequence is CASSSLSGGVNEQYF. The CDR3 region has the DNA TGTGCCAGCAGTTCTCTTTCAGGCGGGGTCAACGAGCAGTACTTC.

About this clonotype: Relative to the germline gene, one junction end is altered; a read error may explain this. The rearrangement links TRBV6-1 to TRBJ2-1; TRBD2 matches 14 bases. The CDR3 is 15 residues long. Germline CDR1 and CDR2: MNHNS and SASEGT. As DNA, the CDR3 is TGTGCCATCAGTGAAGGGACTAGCGGGAGCAATGAGCAGTTCTTC. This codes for CAISEGTSGSNEQFF.

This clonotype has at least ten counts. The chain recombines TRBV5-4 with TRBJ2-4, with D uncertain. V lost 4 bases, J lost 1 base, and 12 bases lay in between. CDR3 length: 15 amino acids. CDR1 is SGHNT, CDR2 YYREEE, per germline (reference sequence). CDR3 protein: CASSPSRTAKNIQYF. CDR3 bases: TGTGCCAGCAGCCCTTCCCGTACGGCCAAAAACATTCAGTACTTC.

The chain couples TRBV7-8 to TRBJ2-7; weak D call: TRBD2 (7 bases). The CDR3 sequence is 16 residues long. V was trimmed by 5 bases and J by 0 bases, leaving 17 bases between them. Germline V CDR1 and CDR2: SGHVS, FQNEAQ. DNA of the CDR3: TGTGCCAGCAGCCGCCTAGCGGCAGGGGACTCCTACGAGCAGTACTTC. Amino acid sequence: CASSRLAAGDSYEQYF. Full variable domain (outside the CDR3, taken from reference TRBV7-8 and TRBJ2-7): GAGVSQSPRYKVAKRGQDVALRCDPISGHVSLFWYQQALGQGPEFLTYFQNEAQLDKSGLPSDRFFAERPEGSVSTLKIQRTQQEDSAVYLCASSRLAAGDSYEQYFGPGTRLTVT.

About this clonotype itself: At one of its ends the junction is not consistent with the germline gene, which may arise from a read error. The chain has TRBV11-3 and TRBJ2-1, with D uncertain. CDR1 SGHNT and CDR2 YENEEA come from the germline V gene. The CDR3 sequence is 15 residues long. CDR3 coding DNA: TGTGCTAGCAGCCCCGAGATGAGCTCCTACAATGAGCAGTTCTTC. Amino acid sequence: CASSPEMSSYNEQFF.

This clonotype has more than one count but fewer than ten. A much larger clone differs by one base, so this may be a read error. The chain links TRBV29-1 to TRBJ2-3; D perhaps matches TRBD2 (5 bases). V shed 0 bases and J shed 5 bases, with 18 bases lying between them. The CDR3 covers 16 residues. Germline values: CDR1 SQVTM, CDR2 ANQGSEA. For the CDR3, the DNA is TGCAGCGTTGAAGATCTTACGGCAGAGGGCATAGATACGCAGTATTTT. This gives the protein CSVEDLTAEGIDTQYF.

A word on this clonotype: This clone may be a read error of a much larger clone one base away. The CDR3 sequence is CASSPQWRTDTQYF. For the CDR3, the DNA is TGCGCCAGCAGCCCACAGTGGAGGACAGATACGCAGTATTTT. The rearrangement joins TRBV5-1 to TRBJ2-3; D possibly corresponds to TRBD2 (5 bases). CDR1 and CDR2 (germline): SGHRS, YFSETQ. The CDR3 runs to 14 residues. Trimming shortened V by 4 bases and J by 3 bases, and 12 bases separated the two germline ends.

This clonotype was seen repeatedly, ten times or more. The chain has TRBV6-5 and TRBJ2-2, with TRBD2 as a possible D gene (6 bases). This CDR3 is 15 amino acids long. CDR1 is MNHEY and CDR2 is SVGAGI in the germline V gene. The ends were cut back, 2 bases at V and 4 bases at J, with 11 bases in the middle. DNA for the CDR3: TGTGCCAGCAGTTACGGGAGGTTGGGCACCGGGGAGCTGTTTTTT. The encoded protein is CASSYGRLGTGELFF.

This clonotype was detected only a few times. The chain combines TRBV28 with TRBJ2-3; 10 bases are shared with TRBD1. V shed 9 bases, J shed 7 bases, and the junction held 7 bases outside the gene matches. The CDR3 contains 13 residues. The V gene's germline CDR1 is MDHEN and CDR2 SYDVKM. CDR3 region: CASGQGDVNTQYF. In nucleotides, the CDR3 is TGTGCCAGTGGACAGGGGGATGTAAATACGCAGTATTTT. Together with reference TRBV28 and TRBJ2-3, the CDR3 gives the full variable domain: DVKVTQSSRYLVKRTGEKVFLECVQDMDHENMFWYRQDPGLGLRLIYFSYDVKMKEKGDIPEGYSVSREKKERFSLILESASTNQTSMYLCASGQGDVNTQYFGPGTRLTVL.

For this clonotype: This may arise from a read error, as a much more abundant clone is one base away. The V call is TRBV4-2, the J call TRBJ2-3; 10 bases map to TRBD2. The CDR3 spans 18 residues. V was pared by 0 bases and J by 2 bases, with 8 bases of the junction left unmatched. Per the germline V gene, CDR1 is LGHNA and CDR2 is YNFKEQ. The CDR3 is CASSQEQVTSGFTDTQYF. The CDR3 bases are TGTGCCAGCAGCCAAGAGCAGGTGACTAGCGGGTTCACAGATACGCAGTATTTT.

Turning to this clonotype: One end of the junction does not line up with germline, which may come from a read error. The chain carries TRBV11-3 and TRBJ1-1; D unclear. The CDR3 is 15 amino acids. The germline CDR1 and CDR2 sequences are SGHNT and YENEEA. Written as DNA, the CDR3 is TGTGCCAACAGTCTAACAGTAGGGATGAACACTGGAGCTTTCTTT. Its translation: CANSLTVGMNTGAFF.

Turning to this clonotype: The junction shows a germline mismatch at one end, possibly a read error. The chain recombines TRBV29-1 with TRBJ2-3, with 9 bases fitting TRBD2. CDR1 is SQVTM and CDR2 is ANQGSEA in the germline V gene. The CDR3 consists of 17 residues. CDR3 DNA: TGCAGCGTACAAGGGATTAGCGGGAGAGTGTATACAGATACGCAATATTTT. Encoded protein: CSVQGISGRVYTDTQYF.

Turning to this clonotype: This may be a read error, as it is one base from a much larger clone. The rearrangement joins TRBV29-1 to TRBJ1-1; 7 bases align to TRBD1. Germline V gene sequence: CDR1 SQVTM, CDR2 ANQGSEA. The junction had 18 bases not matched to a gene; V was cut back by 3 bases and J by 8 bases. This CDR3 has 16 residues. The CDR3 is CSVDQVTGTVRREAFF. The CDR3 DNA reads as TGCAGCGTTGATCAAGTCACCGGGACAGTGCGTCGAGAAGCTTTCTTT.

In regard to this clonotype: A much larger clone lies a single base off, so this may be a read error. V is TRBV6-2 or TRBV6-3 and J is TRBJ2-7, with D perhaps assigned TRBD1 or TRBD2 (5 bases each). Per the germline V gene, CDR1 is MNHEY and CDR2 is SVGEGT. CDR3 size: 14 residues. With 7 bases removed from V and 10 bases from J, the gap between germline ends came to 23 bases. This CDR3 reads CASNEGGEGAHQYF. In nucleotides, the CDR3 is TGTGCCAGCAACGAGGGTGGAGAAGGGGCCCATCAGTACTTC.

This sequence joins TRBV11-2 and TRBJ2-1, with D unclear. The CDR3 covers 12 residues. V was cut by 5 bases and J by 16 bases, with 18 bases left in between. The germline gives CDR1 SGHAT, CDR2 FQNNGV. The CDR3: CASSQPNNGHFF. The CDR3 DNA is TGTGCCAGCAGCCAGCCGAACAATGGGCATTTCTTC.

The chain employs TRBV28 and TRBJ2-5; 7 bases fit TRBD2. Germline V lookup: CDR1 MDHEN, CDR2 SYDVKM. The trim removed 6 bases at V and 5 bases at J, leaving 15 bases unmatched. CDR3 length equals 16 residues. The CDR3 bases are TGTGCCAGCAGGGGGGGGGACTCTCTGCGGAGGGAGACCCAGTACTTC. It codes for CASRGGDSLRRETQYF.

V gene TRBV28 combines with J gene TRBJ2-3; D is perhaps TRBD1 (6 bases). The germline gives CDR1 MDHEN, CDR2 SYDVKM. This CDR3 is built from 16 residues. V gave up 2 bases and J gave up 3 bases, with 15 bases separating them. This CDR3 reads CASSLPQGKRTDTQYF. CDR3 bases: TGTGCCAGCAGTTTACCCCAGGGGAAGAGGACAGATACGCAGTATTTT.

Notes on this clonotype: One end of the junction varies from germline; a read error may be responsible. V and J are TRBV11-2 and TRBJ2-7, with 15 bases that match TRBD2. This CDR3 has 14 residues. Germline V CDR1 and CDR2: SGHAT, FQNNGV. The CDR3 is CTSSLPGLAGGQYF. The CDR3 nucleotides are TGTACCAGCAGCTTGCCGGGACTAGCGGGAGGACAGTACTTC.

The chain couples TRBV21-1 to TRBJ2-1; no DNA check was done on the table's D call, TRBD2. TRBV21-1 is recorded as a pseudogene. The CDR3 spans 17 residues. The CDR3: CASSNTRGLAGRNEQFF. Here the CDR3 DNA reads TGTGCCAGCAGCAATACCCGAGGACTAGCGGGACGTAATGAGCAGTTCTTC.

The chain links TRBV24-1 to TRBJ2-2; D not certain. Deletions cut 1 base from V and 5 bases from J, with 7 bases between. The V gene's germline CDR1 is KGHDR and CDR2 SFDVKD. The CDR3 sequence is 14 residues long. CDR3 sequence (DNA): TGTGCCACCAGTGATTTCGCCAATACCGGGGAGCTGTTTTTT. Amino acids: CATSDFANTGELFF.

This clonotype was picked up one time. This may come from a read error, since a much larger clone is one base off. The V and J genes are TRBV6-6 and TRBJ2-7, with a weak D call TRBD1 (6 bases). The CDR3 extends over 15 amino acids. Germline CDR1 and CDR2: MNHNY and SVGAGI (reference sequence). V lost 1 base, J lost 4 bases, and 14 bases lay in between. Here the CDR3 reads CASSYWADQGYEQYF. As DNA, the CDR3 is TGTGCCAGCAGTTACTGGGCGGACCAGGGGTACGAGCAGTACTTC.

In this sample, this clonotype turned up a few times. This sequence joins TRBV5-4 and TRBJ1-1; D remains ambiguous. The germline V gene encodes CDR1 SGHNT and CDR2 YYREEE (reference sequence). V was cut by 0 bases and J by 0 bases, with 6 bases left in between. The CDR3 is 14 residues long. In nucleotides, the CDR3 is TGTGCCAGCAGCTTGGGACCGATGAACACTGAAGCTTTCTTT. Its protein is CASSLGPMNTEAFF. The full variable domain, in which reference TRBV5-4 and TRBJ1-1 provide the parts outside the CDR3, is ETGVTQSPTHLIKTRGQQVTLRCSSQSGHNTVSWYQQALGQGPQFIFQYYREEENGRGNFPPRFSGLQFPNYSSELNVNALELDDSALYLCASSLGPMNTEAFFGQGTRLTVV.